This TCR beta chain comes out of a study of T cells in women clearing cervical HPV infection. Study as a whole: With HLA typing for only a few women, HLA confounding remains possible.

The table came from immunoSEQ multiplex PCR; TCRdb's copy has only in-frame clones and leaves some out. The sample table sets out about 28,000 clones. The germline CDR1 and CDR2 sequences are KGHSH and LQKENI. The CDR3 loop spans 16 amino acids. In regard to this clone: The CDR3 end falls 3 residues outside the read, so it is completed with the germline J gene.

The genes are TRBV18 and TRBJ1-2, with 8 bases that match TRBD1. The source material was blood buffy coat. The source of this sequence is a woman aged 18 to 75 with a cervical HPV16 infection that either progressed to CIN3+ or cleared (not recorded which). The DNA read from the CDR3 is TGTGCCAGCTCACCATCTTTGGGGACAGGACCCTACGAC. This gives the protein CASSPSLGTGPYD. In full, the CDR3 is CASSPSLGTGPYDYTF.